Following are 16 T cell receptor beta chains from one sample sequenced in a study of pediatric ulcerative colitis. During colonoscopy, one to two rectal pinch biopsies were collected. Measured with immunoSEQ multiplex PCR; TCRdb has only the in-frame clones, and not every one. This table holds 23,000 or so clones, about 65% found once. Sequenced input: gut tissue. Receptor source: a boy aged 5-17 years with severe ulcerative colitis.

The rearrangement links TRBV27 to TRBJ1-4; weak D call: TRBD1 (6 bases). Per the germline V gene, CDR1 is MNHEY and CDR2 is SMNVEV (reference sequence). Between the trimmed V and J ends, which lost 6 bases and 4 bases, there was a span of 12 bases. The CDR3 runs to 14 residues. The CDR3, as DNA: TGTGCCAGCAGCCCGGGACAACTTAATGAAAAACTGTTTTTT. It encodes CASSPGQLNEKLFF.

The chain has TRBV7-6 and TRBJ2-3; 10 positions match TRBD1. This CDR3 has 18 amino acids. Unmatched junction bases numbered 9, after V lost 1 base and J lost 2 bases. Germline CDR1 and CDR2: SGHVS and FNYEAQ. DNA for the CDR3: TGTGCCAGCAGCTTAGAGGCGAGGACAGGGGGTTCCACAGATACGCAGTATTTT. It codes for CASSLEARTGGSTDTQYF.

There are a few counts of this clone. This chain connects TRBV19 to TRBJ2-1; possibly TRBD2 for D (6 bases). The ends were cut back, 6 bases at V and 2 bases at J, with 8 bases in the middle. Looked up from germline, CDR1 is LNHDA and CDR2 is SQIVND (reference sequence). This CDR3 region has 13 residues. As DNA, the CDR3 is TGTGCCAGTAGCGGGAGAACCTACAATGAGCAGTTCTTC. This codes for CASSGRTYNEQFF.

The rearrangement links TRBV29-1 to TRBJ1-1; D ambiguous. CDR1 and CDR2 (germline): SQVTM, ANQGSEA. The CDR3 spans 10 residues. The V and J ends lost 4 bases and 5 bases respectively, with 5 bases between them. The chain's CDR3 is CSVVGTEAFF. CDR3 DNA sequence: TGCAGCGTTGTAGGGACTGAAGCTTTCTTT.

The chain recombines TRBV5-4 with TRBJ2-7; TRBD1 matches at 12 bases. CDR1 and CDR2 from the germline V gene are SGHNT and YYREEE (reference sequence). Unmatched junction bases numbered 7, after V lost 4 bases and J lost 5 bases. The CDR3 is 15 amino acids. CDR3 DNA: TGTGCCAGCAGCGCCCGGGACAGGGGGCCCCACGAGCAGTACTTC. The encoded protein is CASSARDRGPHEQYF. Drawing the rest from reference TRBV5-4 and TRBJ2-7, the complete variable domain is ETGVTQSPTHLIKTRGQQVTLRCSSQSGHNTVSWYQQALGQGPQFIFQYYREEENGRGNFPPRFSGLQFPNYSSELNVNALELDDSALYLCASSARDRGPHEQYFGPGTRLTVT.

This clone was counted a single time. CDR3 residues: CASTRLAGSPYNEQFF. The CDR3 DNA follows: TGTGCCAGCACGAGACTAGCGGGCAGTCCTTACAATGAGCAGTTCTTC. The chain uses TRBV2 and TRBJ2-1; TRBD2 aligns across 10 bases. This CDR3 has 16 amino acids. Germline V CDR1 and CDR2: SNHLY, FYNNEI. The V segment lost 7 bases and the J segment 4 bases; nucleotides outside the gene matches: 10.

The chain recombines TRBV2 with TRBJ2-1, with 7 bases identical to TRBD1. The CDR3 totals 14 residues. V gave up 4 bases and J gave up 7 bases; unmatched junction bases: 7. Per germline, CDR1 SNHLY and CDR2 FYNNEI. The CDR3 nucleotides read TGTGCCAGCAGTGCTAACAGGGGATGGAATGAGCAGTTCTTC. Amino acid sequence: CASSANRGWNEQFF.

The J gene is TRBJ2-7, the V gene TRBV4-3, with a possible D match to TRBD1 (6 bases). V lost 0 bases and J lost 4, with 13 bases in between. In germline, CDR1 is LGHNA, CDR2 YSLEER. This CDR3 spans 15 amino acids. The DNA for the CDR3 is TGCGCCAGCAGCCAAGACAAGGACAGAAGGTACGAGCAGTACTTC. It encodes CASSQDKDRRYEQYF.

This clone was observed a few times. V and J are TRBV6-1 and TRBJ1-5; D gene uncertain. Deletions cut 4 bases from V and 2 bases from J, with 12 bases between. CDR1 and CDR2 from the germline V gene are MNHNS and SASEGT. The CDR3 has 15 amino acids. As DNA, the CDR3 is TGTGCCAGCAGTGTTCCTGGTAGCGGCAATCAGCCCCAGCATTTT. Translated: CASSVPGSGNQPQHF.

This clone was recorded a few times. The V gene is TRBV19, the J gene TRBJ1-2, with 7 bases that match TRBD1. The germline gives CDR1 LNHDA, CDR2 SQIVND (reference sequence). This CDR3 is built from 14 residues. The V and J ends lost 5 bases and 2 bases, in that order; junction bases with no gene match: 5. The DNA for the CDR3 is TGTGCCAGTAGTCAGCGACAGGGAAACTATGGCTACACCTTC. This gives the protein CASSQRQGNYGYTF. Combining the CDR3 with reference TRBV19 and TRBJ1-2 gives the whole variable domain DGGITQSPKYLFRKEGQNVTLSCEQNLNHDAMYWYRQDPGQGLRLIYYSQIVNDFQKGDIAEGYSVSREKKESFPLTVTSAQKNPTAFYLCASSQRQGNYGYTFGSGTRLTVV.

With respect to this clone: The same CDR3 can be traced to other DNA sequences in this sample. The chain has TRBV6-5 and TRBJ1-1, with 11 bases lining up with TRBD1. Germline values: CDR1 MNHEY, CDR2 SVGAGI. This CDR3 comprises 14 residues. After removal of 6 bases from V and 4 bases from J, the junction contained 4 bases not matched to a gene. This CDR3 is CASRLGTGGTEAFF. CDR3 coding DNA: TGTGCCAGCAGATTGGGGACAGGGGGCACTGAAGCTTTCTTT.

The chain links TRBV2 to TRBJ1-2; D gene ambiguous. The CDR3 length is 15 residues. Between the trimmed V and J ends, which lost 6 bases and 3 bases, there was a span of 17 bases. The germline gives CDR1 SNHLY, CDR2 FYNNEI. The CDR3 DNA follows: TGTGCCAGCAGCGCCCTGGGGTCTCGTGACTATGGCTACACCTTC. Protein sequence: CASSALGSRDYGYTF.

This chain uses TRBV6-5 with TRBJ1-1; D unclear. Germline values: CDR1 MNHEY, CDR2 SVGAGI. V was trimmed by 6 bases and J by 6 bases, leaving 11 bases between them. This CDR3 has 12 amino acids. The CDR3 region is CASRTGVAEAFF. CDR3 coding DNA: TGTGCCAGCAGGACCGGTGTAGCTGAAGCTTTCTTT.

The CDR3 nucleotides read TGTGCCAGCACATCGGGGGCCCTCTACAATGAGCAGTTCTTC. The encoded protein is CASTSGALYNEQFF. This sequence joins TRBV9 and TRBJ2-1; perhaps D is TRBD1 or TRBD2 (6 bases each). Trimming left V 6 bases short and J 3 bases short, with 13 bases between. CDR3 length: 14 amino acids. Germline V gene data show CDR1 as SGDLS and CDR2 as YYNGEE.

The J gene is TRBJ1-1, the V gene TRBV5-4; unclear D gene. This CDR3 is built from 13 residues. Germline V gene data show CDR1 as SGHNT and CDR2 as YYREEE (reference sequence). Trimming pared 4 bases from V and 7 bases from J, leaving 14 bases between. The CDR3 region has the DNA TGTGCCAGCAGCATCGAAGCCGGGGATGAAGCTTTCTTT. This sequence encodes CASSIEAGDEAFF.

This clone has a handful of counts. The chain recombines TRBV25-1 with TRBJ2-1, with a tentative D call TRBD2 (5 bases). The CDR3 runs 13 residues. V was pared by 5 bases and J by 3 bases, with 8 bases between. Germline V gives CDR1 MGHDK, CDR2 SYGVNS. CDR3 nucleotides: TGTGCCAGCAGTCGGGGTTACTACAATGAGCAGTTCTTC. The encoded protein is CASSRGYYNEQFF.